This T cell receptor (beta chain) originates from a study of shared clonotypes between healthy human individuals. Some clones are missing from TCRdb's copy, which holds only in-frame ones; the method was immunoSEQ multiplex PCR. Here the sample spans millions of clones, around nine tenths being singletons. Germline CDR1 and CDR2: GTSNPN and SVGIG (reference sequence). The CDR3 sequence is 12 residues long. Trimming shortened V by 4 bases and J by 2 bases, and 8 bases separated the two germline ends. For this clone: The same CDR3 can be traced to other DNA sequences in this sample.

The sequence was collected from a man aged 18 to 29 in good health. This chain links TRBV30 with TRBJ1-2, with TRBD1 as a possible D gene (6 bases). Sequences were obtained from naive CD4+ T cells sorted from blood. Subset defined: CD45RA+ positively selected. CDR3 sequence (DNA): TGTGCCTGGACCGGGACAAACTATGGCTACACCTTC. Translation gives CAWTGTNYGYTF.